This is a list of T cell receptor beta chains from one sample in a study of T cell clones after liver transplantation. Generated by immunoSEQ multiplex PCR, the TCRdb table keeps only in-frame clones and is missing some. The profile shows roughly 80,000 clones, around four fifths of them singletons. The sequenced sample was CD4+ T cells from blood, obtained at the 22-month timepoint. These receptors came from a human patient who received a liver transplant. Some T cells may trace back to the graft donor. The CDR3 runs from the conserved cysteine through the conserved F or W. Fields, in order: clone size, V gene, J gene, D gene, CDR3 DNA, CDR3 protein. A D gene is named only where the DNA matches it firmly. Only part of the rows carry a size: once, few, many, or a class if the clone is expanded.

.,TRBV28,TRBJ1-1,TRBD1,TGTGCCAGCAGTTTAAGGACAGGGTACACTGAAGCTTTCTTT,CASSLRTGYTEAFF
.,TRBV5-1,TRBJ1-4,.,TGCGCCAGCACCGTGGACAACGTAAATGAAAAACTGTTTTTT,CASTVDNVNEKLFF
.,TRBV19,TRBJ1-5,.,TGTGCCAGTAGTAAGCAACATCAGCCCCAGCATTTT,CASSKQHQPQHF
.,TRBV9,TRBJ2-1,TRBD2,TGTGCCAGCAGCAAGACTAGCGGGACCTACAATGAGCAGTTCTTC,CASSKTSGTYNEQFF
once,TRBV19,TRBJ2-2,.,TGTGCCAGTGGAGGGACCACCACCGGGGAGCTGTTTTTT,CASGGTTTGELFF
.,TRBV5-5,TRBJ1-5,TRBD1,TGTGCCAGCAGTAGGACAGGGGACCGTAGCAATCAGCCCCAGCATTTT,CASSRTGDRSNQPQHF
.,TRBV5-6,TRBJ1-2,TRBD1,TGTGCCAGCAGCATTGATTACAGGGGCTATGGCTACACCTTC,CASSIDYRGYGYTF
.,TRBV7-9,TRBJ2-3,.,TGTGCCAGCAGCCCAGGACTGGCCGCAGATACGCAGTATTTT,CASSPGLAADTQYF
.,TRBV2,TRBJ2-1,.,TGTGCCAGCAGGGGCTACAATGAGCAGTTCTTC,CASRGYNEQFF
.,TRBV7-2,TRBJ1-2,.,TGTGCCAGCAGTACCGGGCCGCGAGAGGGGGGCTACACCTTC,CASSTGPREGGYTF
.,TRBV5-6,TRBJ2-7,.,TGTGCCAGCAGCTCAACCGGGCGGTACGAGCAGTACTTC,CASSSTGRYEQYF
.,TRBV6-1,TRBJ2-1,TRBD2,TGTGCCAGCAGTGAACTAGCGGGAGGCTACAATGAGCAGTTCTTC,CASSELAGGYNEQFF
few,TRBV4-2,TRBJ2-2,.,TGTGCCAGCAGCCAAGTTAGGGGGAACACCGGGGAGCTGTTTTTT,CASSQVRGNTGELFF
.,TRBV5-1,TRBJ1-2,.,TGCGCCAGCAGCTTGGAACCGTCCGGCTACACCTTC,CASSLEPSGYTF
once,TRBV29-1,TRBJ1-2,.,TGCAGCGTCACGACAGGTGTCAACTATGGCTACACCTTC,CSVTTGVNYGYTF
.,TRBV2,TRBJ2-7,TRBD1,TGTGCCACCAGAACCCCCCCGGGACACGTCAAGCAGGGGGCCCAGTCCTACGAGCAGTACTTC,CATRTPPGHVKQGAQSYEQYF
.,TRBV5-8,TRBJ2-1,.,TGTGCCAGCAGCCCGGGACACGTAAGGGCTGCAGGTCAACAGTTCTTC,CASSPGHVRAAGQQFF
few,TRBV5-6,TRBJ1-1,.,TGTGCCAGCAGCTGGAGGCAAGGGGCGGGGAACACTGAAGCTTTCTTT,CASSWRQGAGNTEAFF
.,TRBV7-2,TRBJ2-7,.,TGTGCCAGCAGCTTATATTTTGGCAGGAGAGAGTCCTACGAGCAGTACTTC,CASSLYFGRRESYEQYF